This TCR beta chain stems from a study of CD8 T cells in ankylosing spondylitis. TCRdb re-analysed the 5' RACE reads in MiXCR, keeping a single row per CDR3 protein. The data contain 150,000 to 200,000 distinct CDR3 sequences, approximately 32% of them singletons. The germline V and J ends were trimmed by 0 bases and 1 base, with 7 bases remaining between them. Germline CDR1 reads SGDLS; CDR2 reads YYNGEE. This CDR3 has 14 amino acids. Remarks on this clonotype: Being one base from a much bigger clone, this may be a read error.

What was sequenced was synovial fluid, either unsorted or a sorted T cell fraction (not recorded which). The clonotype comes from a male donor with ankylosing spondylitis. The rearrangement joins TRBV9 to TRBJ2-5; D assignment may be TRBD1 or TRBD2 (5 bases each). In DNA, the CDR3 is TGTGCCAGCAGCGTAGCGAGGGGCCAAGAGACCCAGTACTTC. Translated, it gives CASSVARGQETQYF.